This T cell receptor beta chain was sequenced during a study of shared clonotypes between healthy human individuals. Whole-study results and caveats: Compared with memory subsets, naive subsets generally had larger estimated richness. Against clonotypes common to all four donors, non-shared ones had lower generation probabilities.

The assay used deep level. Method: immunoSEQ multiplex PCR; TCRdb's copy keeps in-frame clones and lacks some. The profile shows approximately 1,500,000 clones, roughly 96% of them singletons. Remarks on this clone: Its target is unknown.

Trimming pared 7 bases from V and 3 bases from J, leaving 16 bases between. Germline CDR1 is MNHNS and CDR2 is SASEGT. This CDR3 comprises 14 residues. The V gene is TRBV6-1, the J gene TRBJ2-7; unclear D gene. The source is a man aged 25-45 years in good health. Sequences were obtained from naive CD4+ T cells sorted from blood. Subset meaning: CD45RA+ positively selected. CDR3 sequence: CASNRGDSYYEQYF. In DNA, the CDR3 is TGTGCCAGCAATCGTGGGGATTCCTACTACGAGCAGTACTTC.